The 20 T cell receptor beta chains below were found in one sample sequenced in a study of cytomegalovirus exposure and HLA in healthy donors. The PCR was carried out with 60 Vbeta primers and 13 Jbeta primers. Clones were read by immunoSEQ multiplex PCR, and TCRdb kept only the in-frame ones, dropping some. The profile covers 150,000 to 200,000 clones, with 80% appearing a single time and around 6.5% taken by the ten largest. Source material: PBMCs. These TCRs come from a male donor in good health and CMV-seropositive.

In this sample, this clone turned up once. The CDR3 sequence is CASSFRTGVPETQYF. CDR3 coding DNA: TGTGCCAGCAGTTTCCGTACAGGGGTCCCAGAGACCCAGTACTTC. V and J are TRBV27 and TRBJ2-5; 7 nucleotides agree with TRBD1. The V and J ends lost 3 bases and 4 bases, in that order; junction bases with no gene match: 8. The CDR3 contains 15 residues. Per germline, CDR1 MNHEY and CDR2 SMNVEV (reference sequence).

The V and J genes are TRBV7-2 and TRBJ2-2; 7 nucleotides match TRBD1. The CDR3 spans 15 residues. Germline V gives CDR1 SGHTA, CDR2 FQGNSA. J lost 3 bases, V lost 6 bases, and 7 bases had no gene match. As DNA, the CDR3 is TGTGCCAGCAGTACCAGACAGGGACACACCGGGGAGCTGTTTTTT. It specifies CASSTRQGHTGELFF. Combining the CDR3 with reference TRBV7-2 and TRBJ2-2 gives the whole variable domain GAGVSQSPSNKVTEKGKDVELRCDPISGHTALYWYRQSLGQGLEFLIYFQGNSAPDKSGLPSDRFSAERTGGSVSTLTIQRTQQEDSAVYLCASSTRQGHTGELFFGEGSRLTVL.

The rearrangement joins TRBV9 to TRBJ2-2; TRBD2 is a possible D gene (6 bases). The V end lost 6 bases, the J end lost 8 bases, and 14 bases lay between the germline ends. CDR1 SGDLS and CDR2 YYNGEE come from the germline V gene. This CDR3 has 13 amino acids. The CDR3 protein is CASTRGGAGELFF. The CDR3 bases are TGTGCCAGCACCAGAGGAGGGGCGGGGGAGCTGTTTTTT.

The genes are TRBV28 and TRBJ1-2; D is ambiguous. The CDR3 runs 16 residues. Germline assignment: CDR1 MDHEN and CDR2 SYDVKM. Trimming took 8 bases from V and 1 from J, leaving 20 bases between them. The CDR3 region is CASLRETETFNYGYTF. DNA of the CDR3: TGTGCCAGCCTCCGGGAGACCGAAACTTTTAACTATGGCTACACCTTC.

V gene TRBV27 combines with J gene TRBJ2-5; 7 bases map to TRBD1. The CDR3 has 16 residues. After removal of 6 bases from V and 5 bases from J, the junction contained 15 bases not matched to a gene. CDR1 is MNHEY, CDR2 SMNVEV, per germline (reference sequence). Written as DNA, the CDR3 is TGTGCCAGCAGCCTTGGACAGGCCGAGGTGAGGGAGACCCAGTACTTC. This translates into CASSLGQAEVRETQYF.

The chain joins TRBV30 to TRBJ2-7; D is perhaps TRBD2 (5 bases). CDR1 is GTSNPN and CDR2 is SVGIG in the germline V gene (reference sequence). The CDR3 loop spans 13 amino acids. Deletions cut 2 bases from V and 5 bases from J, with 13 bases between. The CDR3 DNA reads TGTGCCTGGAGTCCTCGGGGTACGGACGAGCAGTACTTC. Amino acids: CAWSPRGTDEQYF. Complete variable domain (other parts from reference TRBV30 and TRBJ2-7): SQTIHQWPATLVQPVGSPLSLECTVEGTSNPNLYWYRQAAGRGLQLLFYSVGIGQISSEVPQNLSASRPQDRQFILSSKKLLLSDSGFYLCAWSPRGTDEQYFGPGTRLTVT.

This chain uses TRBV6-5 with TRBJ1-4, with D maybe TRBD1 (5 bases). The CDR3 totals 14 residues. Germline V gene data show CDR1 as MNHEY and CDR2 as SVGAGI. The V gene lost 8 bases and the J gene lost 5 bases, with 15 bases spanning the gap. The CDR3 reads CASCLTGGNEKLFF. The CDR3 DNA reads TGTGCCAGCTGCCTAACAGGTGGAAATGAAAAACTGTTTTTT.

This chain links TRBV18 with TRBJ2-1, with 7 bases aligning to TRBD1. The CDR3 contains 15 residues. With 0 bases clipped from V and 4 bases from J, the junction kept 3 bases outside the gene matches. CDR1 is KGHSH, CDR2 LQKENI, per germline. The CDR3 loop is CASSPPWDSYNEQFF. CDR3 nucleotides: TGTGCCAGCTCACCACCCTGGGACAGTTACAATGAGCAGTTCTTC.

V gene TRBV7-2 combines with J gene TRBJ1-3; tentatively, D is TRBD1 (5 bases). The ends were cut back, 1 base at V and 4 bases at J, with 8 bases in the middle. The length of the CDR3 is 14 residues. Per the germline V gene, CDR1 is SGHTA and CDR2 is FQGNSA. The CDR3 nucleotides read TGTGCCAGCAGCTTAGAGACAGCAGGAAACACCATATATTTT. Its protein is CASSLETAGNTIYF.

The rearrangement joins TRBV5-6 to TRBJ1-2, with TRBD1 identical over 7 bases. V shed 4 bases and J 4 bases; nucleotides not matched to a gene: 4. The CDR3 consists of 13 residues. Germline V CDR1 and CDR2: SGHDT, YYEEEE. Here the CDR3 reads CASSPTGFYGYTF. CDR3 nucleotides: TGTGCCAGCAGCCCGACAGGGTTCTATGGCTACACCTTC.

The rearrangement uses TRBV19 and TRBJ1-1, with no clear D. The V and J ends lost 6 bases and 1 base respectively, with 12 bases between them. The CDR3 is 14 residues long. The germline gives CDR1 LNHDA, CDR2 SQIVND (reference sequence). CDR3 loop: CASSPRSGNTEAFF. The CDR3 DNA follows: TGTGCCAGTAGCCCTAGGTCGGGGAACACTGAAGCTTTCTTT. The entire variable domain, with the rest obtained from reference TRBV19 and TRBJ1-1, is as follows: DGGITQSPKYLFRKEGQNVTLSCEQNLNHDAMYWYRQDPGQGLRLIYYSQIVNDFQKGDIAEGYSVSREKKESFPLTVTSAQKNPTAFYLCASSPRSGNTEAFFGQGTRLTVV.

This clone showed up just once. The chain uses TRBV30 and TRBJ2-1; D is undetermined. The CDR3 spans 15 residues. The V gene lost 0 bases and the J gene lost 1 base, with 10 bases spanning the gap. The germline gives CDR1 GTSNPN, CDR2 SVGIG (reference sequence). DNA of the CDR3: TGTGCCTGGAGTGTACTTGGAGTGTCCTACAATGAGCAGTTCTTC. It codes for CAWSVLGVSYNEQFF. Based on the CDR3 plus reference TRBV30 and TRBJ2-1, the full variable domain is SQTIHQWPATLVQPVGSPLSLECTVEGTSNPNLYWYRQAAGRGLQLLFYSVGIGQISSEVPQNLSASRPQDRQFILSSKKLLLSDSGFYLCAWSVLGVSYNEQFFGPGTRLTVL.

V and J are TRBV9 and TRBJ2-5, with D possibly matching TRBD1 (6 bases). V was pared by 4 bases and J by 2 bases, with 15 bases between. This CDR3 has 15 residues. The germline V gene has CDR1 SGDLS and CDR2 YYNGEE. CDR3 sequence (DNA): TGTGCCAGCAGCCTAGAAGGACAGCCACAAGAGACCCAGTACTTC. Its protein is CASSLEGQPQETQYF. The whole variable domain, remainder taken from reference TRBV9 and TRBJ2-5, is DSGVTQTPKHLITATGQRVTLRCSPRSGDLSVYWYQQSLDQGLQFLIQYYNGEERAKGNILERFSAQQFPDLHSELNLSSLELGDSALYFCASSLEGQPQETQYFGPGTRLLVL.

V is TRBV5-4 and J is TRBJ2-6, with TRBD2 as a possible D gene (6 bases). V was cut by 7 bases and J by 2 bases, with 22 bases left in between. The CDR3 has 18 residues. Germline loops: CDR1 SGHNT, CDR2 YYREEE (reference sequence). The CDR3 DNA reads TGTGCCAGCGGTGGCGGGGACGGAACGGGGGCTGGGGCCAACGTCCTGACTTTC. As protein: CASGGGDGTGAGANVLTF.

V is TRBV19 and J is TRBJ2-7, with 7 nucleotides matching TRBD1. The CDR3 length is 16 residues. J was trimmed by 5 bases and V by 0 bases; bases with no gene match: 10. Germline assignment: CDR1 LNHDA and CDR2 SQIVND (reference sequence). CDR3 protein: CASSIERTGPLDEQYF. The CDR3, as DNA: TGTGCCAGTAGTATAGAACGGACAGGACCTCTTGACGAGCAGTACTTC.

V is TRBV10-3 and J is TRBJ1-5; D remains ambiguous. This CDR3 is built from 13 residues. The V gene's germline CDR1 is ENHRY and CDR2 SYGVKD. Trimming took 6 bases from V and 0 from J, leaving 6 bases between them. The CDR3 region is CAIRTLSNQPQHF. CDR3 bases: TGTGCCATCAGGACTCTTAGCAATCAGCCCCAGCATTTT.

This clone was picked up many times. This chain uses TRBV7-9 with TRBJ2-1; 7 bases line up with TRBD2. Trimming removed 5 bases from V and 9 bases from J; junction bases left unmatched: 4. Germline CDR1 reads SEHNR; CDR2 reads FQNEAQ (reference sequence). The CDR3 totals 12 residues. The CDR3 DNA follows: TGTGCCAGCAGCCCCTGGGGGGGTGAGCAGTTCTTC. Its translation: CASSPWGGEQFF. Looking up the rest from reference TRBV7-9 and TRBJ2-1 gives the full variable domain: DTGVSQNPRHKITKRGQNVTFRCDPISEHNRLYWYRQTLGQGPEFLTYFQNEAQLEKSRLLSDRFSAERPKGSFSTLEIQRTEQGDSAMYLCASSPWGGEQFFGPGTRLTVL.

The rearrangement joins TRBV7-3 to TRBJ2-2, with 11 positions matching TRBD2. The CDR3 is made up of 16 amino acids. J lost 4 bases, V lost 5 bases, and 6 bases had no gene match. CDR1 and CDR2 (germline): SGHTA, FQGTGA. The CDR3 here is CASSPTGTSGTGELFF. In DNA, the CDR3 is TGTGCCAGCAGCCCCACCGGGACTAGCGGCACCGGGGAGCTGTTTTTT.

On this clone itself: A junction boundary mismatches the germline segment, possibly from a read error. The genes are TRBV7-9 and TRBJ1-1, with TRBD1 as a possible D gene (5 bases). This CDR3 has 16 residues. Germline V gives CDR1 SEHNR, CDR2 FQNEAQ (reference sequence). CDR3 protein: CSSSLGWGRENTEAFF. As DNA, the CDR3 is TGTTCCAGCAGCTTAGGCTGGGGCAGGGAGAACACTGAAGCTTTCTTT.

The chain employs TRBV6-1 and TRBJ2-7, with a weak D call TRBD1 (5 bases). This CDR3 spans 12 amino acids. Looked up from germline, CDR1 is MNHNS and CDR2 is SASEGT. The V end was cut by 5 bases, the J end by 4 bases, with 9 bases between. CDR3 amino acids: CASSLQEYEQYF. The DNA for the CDR3 is TGTGCCAGCAGTCTACAGGAGTACGAGCAGTACTTC.